The following is a T cell receptor beta chain sequence with its context. This record belongs to a study of T cells in Graves' hyperthyroidism and ophthalmopathy. The wider study: Peripheral blood was obtained at initial diagnosis, preceding any treatment.

TCR beta CDR3 sequences were amplified from RNA transcripts. During a first-round RT-PCR of the TCR CDR3, the HTBI primer set was used. TCRdb independently ran MiXCR on the multiplex PCR reads; one entry per CDR3 protein. Here the sample spans around 570,000 distinct CDR3 sequences, 15% to 20% being singletons. This CDR3 region has 16 residues. Trimming removed 6 bases at V and 1 base at J, with 19 bases between. From germline, CDR1 is SGHTS and CDR2 YDEGEE. The sequenced sample was blood. The J gene is TRBJ1-1, the V gene TRBV5-8; D not resolved. The receptor was derived from a man in his forties with Graves' ophthalmopathy. The chain's CDR3 is CASNLDIRSGNTEAFF. DNA of the CDR3: TGTGCCAGCAACCTAGACATTCGGTCGGGGAACACTGAAGCTTTCTTT. The entire variable domain, with the rest obtained from reference TRBV5-8 and TRBJ1-1, is as follows: EAGVTQSPTHLIKTRGQQATLRCSPISGHTSVYWYQQALGLGLQFLLWYDEGEERNRGNFPPRFSGRQFPNYSSELNVNALELEDSALYLCASNLDIRSGNTEAFFGQGTRLTVV.